The T cell receptor beta chain described here comes from a study of T cell repertoires in cytomegalovirus infection. About the research overall: Public TCR beta signature analysis indicated the presence of both CMV infection and matching HLA type. Overall study results and limits: HLA-C-restricted CMV clonotypes gave the most frequent clonotype in two of eight donors. Carriers of CMV plus the relevant HLA were identified by cumulative public TCR beta family frequency.

V was clipped by 5 bases and J by 5 bases, with 34 bases between them. Germline CDR1 is MDHEN and CDR2 is SYDVKM. The CDR3 covers 20 residues. TCRdb itself ran the reads through MiXCR, one entry per CDR3 protein. The data hold about 300,000 distinct CDR3 sequences, with roughly 23% observed a single time. This clonotype was observed a few times. Antigen: not known. The sequencing sample was made of PBMCs. The chain carries TRBV28 and TRBJ2-7; D may be TRBD2 (5 bases). This receptor was taken from a human donor in good health (CMV status not recorded). Some clones in this sample may be carry-over from other donors' samples. The CDR3 loop reads CASSTPLVRFVGRGLDEQYF. The CDR3 DNA reads TGTGCCAGCAGTACCCCGTTGGTCCGGTTTGTGGGAAGAGGGCTCGACGAGCAGTACTTC.